These 29 T cell receptor beta chains were all obtained from the same sample, sequenced in a study of post-analysis software for immune sequencing data (dated by TCRdb to about 2015). Summary of the overall study and its limitations: Patients showed significantly higher frequencies than controls for a handful of TRBV segments, among them TRBV5-6, TRBV5-1 and TRBV20-1.

These receptors have no identified antigens. The library was generated by PCR. The instrument given in TCRdb is Illumina HiSeq 2500. To reduce PCR and sequencing biases, unique molecular identifiers were built into the TCR beta cDNA libraries. The raw public data were reprocessed by TCRdb itself: fastp quality trimming at Q25, MiXCR clonotype calling, in-frame beta chains only. Each entry is one CDR3 protein sequence, shown with its most common DNA and genes. The sample yields around 500,000 distinct CDR3 sequences; around 31% were counted once. The ten largest clonotypes hold around 5.9% of the sample. Sequencing used blood. The receptors originated from a girl aged 2-17 years with multiple sclerosis.

Only a few counts were recorded for this clonotype. V and J are TRBV5-1 and TRBJ2-7; 8 bases align to TRBD1. The CDR3 is 15 residues long. The ends lost 2 bases at V and 5 bases at J; junction bases unmatched: 9. Germline V CDR1 and CDR2: SGHRS, YFSETQ. DNA for the CDR3: TGCGCCAGCAGCTTACAGGGGGACTTCAACCACGAGCAGTACTTC. Protein product: CASSLQGDFNHEQYF.

The V and J genes are TRBV4-2 and TRBJ2-3; tentative D call: TRBD1 (5 bases). Germline CDR1 LGHNA, CDR2 YNFKEQ. The CDR3 covers 15 residues. The V end lost 4 bases, the J end lost 0 bases, and 11 bases lay between the germline ends. The CDR3 DNA follows: TGTGCCAGCAGCCCTTCGACAGATAGCACAGATACGCAGTATTTT. Translated, it gives CASSPSTDSTDTQYF.

This clonotype has just a few counts. This sequence joins TRBV3-1 and TRBJ2-3; the match to TRBD1 covers 9 bases. This CDR3 region has 17 residues. Germline CDR1 is LGHDT and CDR2 is YNNKEL (reference sequence). The trim removed 5 bases at V and 3 bases at J, leaving 12 bases unmatched. The CDR3 region has the DNA TGTGCCAGCAGCACAATCCCCGGGACAGGGAGTACAGATACGCAGTATTTT. It specifies CASSTIPGTGSTDTQYF.

This rearrangement joins TRBV7-2 to TRBJ2-2; no clear D gene. The CDR3 totals 16 residues. Germline lookup yields CDR1 SGHTA and CDR2 FQGNSA. Trimming shortened V by 3 bases and J by 5 bases, and 16 bases separated the two germline ends. The CDR3 loop reads CASSFWATFRTGELFF. CDR3 DNA sequence: TGTGCCAGCAGCTTTTGGGCCACCTTTAGGACCGGGGAGCTGTTTTTT.

The chain is built from TRBV7-9 and TRBJ2-5, with 8 nucleotides matching TRBD2. Trimming removed 4 bases from V and 5 bases from J; junction bases left unmatched: 12. This CDR3 region has 16 residues. CDR1 SEHNR and CDR2 FQNEAQ come from the germline V gene (reference sequence). This CDR3 reads CASSSGGELMGETQYF. CDR3 nucleotides: TGTGCCAGCAGCTCGGGGGGGGAGCTTATGGGGGAGACCCAGTACTTC. The complete variable domain, with remaining parts taken from reference TRBV7-9 and TRBJ2-5, reads DTGVSQNPRHKITKRGQNVTFRCDPISEHNRLYWYRQTLGQGPEFLTYFQNEAQLEKSRLLSDRFSAERPKGSFSTLEIQRTEQGDSAMYLCASSSGGELMGETQYFGPGTRLLVL.

The chain recombines TRBV9 with TRBJ1-5; D gene uncertain. Germline V CDR1 and CDR2: SGDLS, YYNGEE. CDR3 length: 15 residues. The V gene lost 0 bases and the J gene lost 0 bases, with 7 bases spanning the gap. DNA of the CDR3: TGTGCCAGCAGCGTAGGAGTAATTAGCAATCAGCCCCAGCATTTT. It translates to CASSVGVISNQPQHF.

The chain carries TRBV20-1 and TRBJ2-4, with D hard to call. Judging by the DNA end, TRBJ2-7 fits better; the J call may be wrong. Germline CDR1 is DFQATT and CDR2 is SNEGSKA (reference sequence). The CDR3 is made up of 12 amino acids. CDR3 coding DNA: TGCAGTGCTAGCGGTGTGGCTTCCGAGCAGTACTTC. Translated: CSASGVASEQYF.

This clonotype has a handful of counts. The chain is built from TRBV28 and TRBJ2-3; D might be TRBD1 or TRBD2, each matching 5 bases. Trimming cost V 5 bases and J 0 bases, with 12 bases left between them. This CDR3 comprises 15 residues. CDR1 is MDHEN and CDR2 is SYDVKM in the germline V gene. The CDR3 reads CASSTVWGSTDTQYF. In nucleotides, the CDR3 is TGTGCCAGCAGTACCGTGTGGGGGAGCACAGATACGCAGTATTTT. The variable domain in full, with the rest retrieved from reference TRBV28 and TRBJ2-3, is DVKVTQSSRYLVKRTGEKVFLECVQDMDHENMFWYRQDPGLGLRLIYFSYDVKMKEKGDIPEGYSVSREKKERFSLILESASTNQTSMYLCASSTVWGSTDTQYFGPGTRLTVL.

This clonotype was picked up one time. The chain carries TRBV20-1 and TRBJ2-1; TRBD2 matches at 8 bases. Trimming cost V 0 bases and J 10 bases; bases outside gene matches: 14. This CDR3 comprises 16 residues. Germline V gene sequence: CDR1 DFQATT, CDR2 SNEGSKA (reference sequence). CDR3 DNA: TGCAGTGCTAGAGATCTGAGTAGCGGGGATTCTTGCGAGCAGTTCTTC. This sequence encodes CSARDLSSGDSCEQFF.

This clonotype was detected once. The V call is TRBV28, the J call TRBJ1-2; 8 positions agree with TRBD1. V lost 3 bases and J lost 7; bases outside the gene matches: 7. Looked up from germline, CDR1 is MDHEN and CDR2 is SYDVKM. The CDR3 is 14 amino acids. In DNA, the CDR3 is TGTGCCAGCAGTTTCCAGGACAGGGTAGGTGGCTACACCTTC. Its protein product is CASSFQDRVGGYTF.

V usage is TRBV11-2 and J usage is TRBJ2-5; 8 bases are a match to TRBD2. V trimming: 1 base; J trimming: 3 bases; junction bases outside the gene matches: 4. CDR3 length equals 15 residues. Germline V gives CDR1 SGHAT, CDR2 FQNNGV. The CDR3 DNA reads TGTGCCAGCAGCTTAGCGGGGGGGTGGGAAGAGACCCAGTACTTC. This sequence encodes CASSLAGGWEETQYF.

This clonotype was seen only a few times. This chain connects TRBV6-1 to TRBJ2-1; D is undetermined. CDR1 and CDR2 from the germline V gene are MNHNS and SASEGT. The CDR3 runs 15 residues. With 7 bases removed from V and 2 bases from J, the gap between germline ends came to 15 bases. The CDR3 loop is CASTFEANPYNEQFF. The CDR3 nucleotides are TGTGCCAGCACCTTTGAGGCCAACCCCTACAATGAGCAGTTCTTC.

The chain carries TRBV20-1 and TRBJ2-5; TRBD1 matches at 10 bases. CDR1 and CDR2 from the germline V gene are DFQATT and SNEGSKA (reference sequence). V was pared by 6 bases and J by 5 bases, with 9 bases of the junction left unmatched. The CDR3 is 14 amino acids. The CDR3 bases are TGCAGTGCCCGGGACAGGGGTCCCAAGGAGACCCAGTACTTC. This codes for CSARDRGPKETQYF.

This clonotype came up a few times. The chain links TRBV29-1 to TRBJ2-5; 7 bases are a match to TRBD1. The V segment lost 6 bases and the J segment 4 bases; nucleotides outside the gene matches: 8. Germline assignment: CDR1 SQVTM and CDR2 ANQGSEA. The CDR3 contains 13 residues. DNA for the CDR3: TGCAGCGTGATACAGGGGAACGGAGAGACCCAGTACTTC. Translation gives CSVIQGNGETQYF. Supplemented by reference TRBV29-1 and TRBJ2-5, the full variable domain reads SAVISQKPSRDICQRGTSLTIQCQVDSQVTMMFWYRQQPGQSLTLIATANQGSEATYESGFVIDKFPISRPNLTFSTLTVSNMSPEDSSIYLCSVIQGNGETQYFGPGTRLLVL.

The chain links TRBV5-1 to TRBJ1-1; D unresolved. Trimming removed 0 bases from V and 3 bases from J, with 12 bases in between. The CDR3 totals 15 residues. The germline gives CDR1 SGHRS, CDR2 YFSETQ. CDR3 bases: TGCGCCAGCAGCTTGGTCGGCGTTGGCTACACTGAAGCTTTCTTT. Amino acids: CASSLVGVGYTEAFF.

A few counts support this clonotype. V gene TRBV10-1 combines with J gene TRBJ2-3; TRBD2 is a possible D gene (6 bases). This CDR3 has 16 residues. The V and J ends lost 0 bases and 3 bases respectively, with 13 bases between them. From germline, CDR1 is WNHNN and CDR2 SYGVQD (reference sequence). The CDR3 reads CASSESTGLATDTQYF. CDR3 DNA sequence: TGCGCCAGCAGTGAGTCGACCGGCCTAGCGACAGATACGCAGTATTTT.

The gene calls are TRBV20-1 and TRBJ2-5; 8 positions match TRBD1. This CDR3 has 15 amino acids. Trimming removed 6 bases from V and 2 bases from J; junction bases left unmatched: 11. The germline V gene has CDR1 DFQATT and CDR2 SNEGSKA (reference sequence). The CDR3 spells CSAGPGQAGQETQYF. CDR3 DNA: TGCAGTGCGGGGCCGGGACAGGCGGGGCAAGAGACCCAGTACTTC.

The chain is built from TRBV10-1 and TRBJ2-7; 8 positions agree with TRBD1. Germline loops: CDR1 WNHNN, CDR2 SYGVQD (reference sequence). Trimming took 2 bases from V and 1 from J; bases not matched to a gene: 4. CDR3 length equals 15 residues. CDR3 sequence (DNA): TGCGCCAGCAGTGAGGGACAGGGACGTTCCTACGAGCAGTACTTC. It yields the protein CASSEGQGRSYEQYF.

The chain carries TRBV7-3 and TRBJ2-1; D ambiguous. CDR3 length equals 15 residues. Per germline, CDR1 SGHTA and CDR2 FQGTGA. Trimming pared 2 bases from V and 7 bases from J, leaving 15 bases between. CDR3 DNA sequence: TGTGCCAGCAGCTTAGGCCTAGGTCGTCTAAATGAGCAGTTCTTC. Translated, it gives CASSLGLGRLNEQFF.

The genes are TRBV4-1 and TRBJ2-1, with 15 bases lining up with TRBD2. Germline CDR1 and CDR2: MGHRA and YSYEKL. The J segment lost 3 bases and the V segment lost 3 bases, leaving 3 bases of the junction unmatched. This CDR3 contains 17 residues. CDR3 in DNA: TGCGCCAGCAGCCAGGGACTAGCGGGGGGTGTCTACAATGAGCAGTTCTTC. It encodes CASSQGLAGGVYNEQFF.

The chain employs TRBV3-1 and TRBJ2-3, with TRBD2 identical over 11 bases. Trimming at V came to 4 bases and at J to 1 base, leaving 7 bases not matched to a gene. Per germline, CDR1 LGHDT and CDR2 YNNKEL (reference sequence). CDR3 length equals 17 residues. The CDR3 DNA reads TGTGCCAGCAGCCGACAGACTAGCGGGGTGGGCACAGATACGCAGTATTTT. Amino acid sequence: CASSRQTSGVGTDTQYF.

The V call is TRBV7-6, the J call TRBJ2-6; D gene ambiguous. CDR3 length: 15 amino acids. The germline CDR1 and CDR2 sequences are SGHVS and FNYEAQ. V shed 1 base and J shed 2 bases, with 6 bases lying between them. Written as DNA, the CDR3 is TGTGCCAGCAGCTTAGATCCCACTGGGGCCAACGTCCTGACTTTC. Its protein is CASSLDPTGANVLTF.

V gene TRBV4-1 combines with J gene TRBJ1-5, with D unresolved. The germline V gene encodes CDR1 MGHRA and CDR2 YSYEKL. The V end was cut by 0 bases, the J end by 7 bases, with 7 bases between. This CDR3 is built from 13 residues. For the CDR3, the DNA is TGCGCCAGCAGCCAAGAGGAAGGCCAGCCCCAGCATTTT. It translates to CASSQEEGQPQHF.

V is TRBV7-9 and J is TRBJ2-7; D unclear. This CDR3 is 15 amino acids long. The V gene's germline CDR1 is SEHNR and CDR2 FQNEAQ (reference sequence). V was pared by 5 bases and J by 4 bases, with 18 bases between. The CDR3 protein is CASSHPFRNSYEQYF. The CDR3 region has the DNA TGTGCCAGCAGCCACCCCTTCCGAAATTCTTACGAGCAGTACTTC.

As concerns this clonotype: A junction boundary mismatches the germline segment, possibly from a read error. This chain connects TRBV12-3 or TRBV12-4 to TRBJ1-5; D not certain. This CDR3 spans 13 amino acids. The CDR3 DNA sequence: TGTACCAGCAGTGATCACGAAAATCAGCCCCAGCATTTT. It yields the protein CTSSDHENQPQHF.

This chain connects TRBV28 to TRBJ2-5, with a weak D call TRBD2 (5 bases). V shed 7 bases and J shed 5 bases, with 14 bases lying between them. CDR1 MDHEN and CDR2 SYDVKM come from the germline V gene. The CDR3 consists of 13 residues. CDR3 nucleotide sequence: TGTGCCAGCAATAAACAACGAGGGGAGACCCAGTACTTC. It encodes CASNKQRGETQYF.

This chain connects TRBV20-1 to TRBJ1-6, with D maybe TRBD1 (6 bases). V was shortened by 6 bases and J by 8 bases, with 14 bases between the two germline ends. Germline CDR1 reads DFQATT; CDR2 reads SNEGSKA (reference sequence). The CDR3 sequence is 13 residues long. The DNA of the CDR3 is TGCAGTGCCCGACAGGTCGAGGATTCACCCCTCCACTTT. This translates into CSARQVEDSPLHF.

There are a few counts of this clonotype. The chain combines TRBV20-1 with TRBJ2-1; 12 nucleotides align to TRBD2. This CDR3 is 19 amino acids long. Germline lookup yields CDR1 DFQATT and CDR2 SNEGSKA (reference sequence). The V segment lost 3 bases and the J segment 0 bases; nucleotides outside the gene matches: 12. The chain's CDR3 is CSARGLTSGGRSSYNEQFF. DNA for the CDR3: TGCAGTGCTAGGGGATTGACTAGCGGGGGCCGCAGCTCCTACAATGAGCAGTTCTTC.

The rearrangement joins TRBV5-6 to TRBJ2-7; 12 nucleotides line up with TRBD2. There are 16 residues in the CDR3. The germline CDR1 and CDR2 sequences are SGHDT and YYEEEE. J gave up 7 bases and V 0 bases, and 8 bases lay outside the gene matches. The CDR3 DNA reads as TGTGCCAGCAGCTTGGAAGGACTAGCGGGGTCTCTGGAGCAGTACTTC. Amino acid sequence: CASSLEGLAGSLEQYF. The entire variable domain, with the rest obtained from reference TRBV5-6 and TRBJ2-7, is as follows: DAGVTQSPTHLIKTRGQQVTLRCSPKSGHDTVSWYQQALGQGPQFIFQYYEEEERQRGNFPDRFSGHQFPNYSSELNVNALLLGDSALYLCASSLEGLAGSLEQYFGPGTRLTVT.